This note documents a single T cell receptor (beta chain) sequence. This entry is derived from a study of blood T cell repertoires in COVID-19. Study-wide context: Some COVID-19 samples were acute and others convalescent; all came from the United States, Italy and Spain. T cells, B-cell-depleted T cells, or PBMCs supplied cDNA or gDNA.

Source study methods: Amplifying reference gene primers gave estimates of nucleated cell counts. Assay: immunoSEQ multiplex PCR; the TCRdb copy retains only in-frame clones and omits some. The DNA was the basis for D and trimming; V, J and clone size are from that table. The sample lists around 100,000 clones, approximately 86% seen once, with 1.5% to 2% in the top ten. CDR1 and CDR2 from the germline V gene are LGHNA and YSLEER. The CDR3 is made up of 18 amino acids. V shed 4 bases, J shed 5 bases, and the junction held 16 bases outside the gene matches. The source material was peripheral blood. The V call is TRBV4-3, the J call TRBJ2-2, with TRBD1 matching over 7 bases. The clonotype originates from an older man with acute or convalescent COVID-19. CDR3 DNA sequence: TGCGCCAGCAGCCCACGACAGGGTGGAGTTCGTGGAACCGGGGAGCTGTTTTTT. It yields the protein CASSPRQGGVRGTGELFF.